The T cell receptor (beta chain) under discussion was sequenced for a study of PD-1 blockade in mismatch repair-deficient tumors. Method: immunoSEQ multiplex PCR; TCRdb's copy keeps in-frame clones and lacks some. The table includes roughly 120,000 clones, 88% detected once. The V and J ends lost 0 bases and 6 bases respectively, with 9 bases between them. This CDR3 region has 13 residues. Germline CDR1 MNHNY, CDR2 SVGAGI (reference sequence). The chain couples TRBV6-6 to TRBJ2-7; D gene ambiguous. The sequenced sample was peripheral blood, obtained roughly 70 weeks after starting pembrolizumab. The sequence was obtained from an adult with mismatch repair-deficient cancer. As DNA, the CDR3 is TGTGCCAGCAGTTACTCCCTGTTGGTCGAGCAGTACTTC. Amino acids: CASSYSLLVEQYF.